The text below deals with one T cell receptor (beta chain). Its antigen has not been determined. Base quality data are lacking; no much larger clone is found one base away. The data belong to a study of regulatory T cells in long-lasting Graves disease (dated by TCRdb to the early 2020s). For the study in its entirety: Persistent Graves' disease was defined as persistently positive TSH receptor autoantibodies together with antithyroid drug treatment for over 5 years. Peripheral blood TCR sequencing and RNA sequencing compared persistent Graves' disease patients with newly diagnosed Graves' disease patients. The study was registered as a clinical trial and conducted in China. A total of roughly 35 samples underwent TCR sequencing: about 13 from persistent and around 20 from newly diagnosed Graves' disease patients. On average, persistent Graves' disease patients in the clinical cohort had been on antithyroid drugs for about 10.3 years.

Trimming removed 3 bases from V and 0 bases from J, leaving 12 bases between the germline ends. The CDR3 has 16 amino acids, counting the end cysteine and phenylalanine. Here the CDR3 DNA is all that survives: 48 bases in frame from base 1. The germline V gene (reference sequence) supplies CDR1 DFQATT and CDR2 SNEGSKA. The paper as a whole reports these results and caveats: Persistent disease showed preferential use of TRBV28, TRBJ1-2 and TRBJ2-5, whereas newly diagnosed disease favored TRBV20-1 and TRBJ2-1. The authors noted that the small sample size was a limitation that may lower accuracy. Persistent patients shared more public clonotypes among themselves (around 3,000) than newly diagnosed patients did (approximately 970). Sequencing and analysis were restricted to the TCR beta chain. Only peripheral blood was studied, because thyroid tissue, the primary lesion, was inaccessible. Lower TCR Shannon entropy and fewer highly expanded clones were observed in persistent Graves' disease patients than in newly diagnosed patients, which suggested clonal expansion.

Libraries were made using multiplex PCR. Sequencing was performed on an Illumina HiSeq 4000. iRepertoire HTBI primers and Arm-PCR amplification of CDR3 regions were used to construct TCR beta libraries. Before sequencing, the PCR products went through gel purification. Concerning the study's data processing: A total of fewer than 65 TRBV and under 15 TRBJ segments were identified across samples and were used for gene usage analysis of CDR3 amino acid clonotypes. Filtered high-quality paired reads were merged into contigs using COPE and FqMerger. BLAST was used to align contigs to the IMGT TRBV, TRBD and TRBJ reference genes, and CDR3 was defined following IMGT. Any clonotype with a frequency above 0.1% was counted as a highly expanded clone. Shannon entropy served as the measure of repertoire diversity, while the Gini coefficient captured V-J evenness. Public clonotypes were defined as clonotypes shared by more than one individual. The public reads were reprocessed in TCRdb via fastp at Q25 and MiXCR, keeping in-frame beta chains. Records with the same CDR3 protein are collapsed into one entry carrying the most frequent genes and DNA. Here the V and J calls rest on TCRdb's processing, not on the authors' analysis. The sample data list 310,000 or so distinct CDR3 sequences, and around 19% of these were observed just once. The ten largest clonotypes hold 25% to 30% of the sample.

The time point tag for this specimen amounts to: persistent/refractory GD, antithyroid drugs over 5 years with positive TRAb. For both TCR sequencing and RNA sequencing, RNA was extracted from PBMCs using TRIzol. Graves' disease was diagnosed according to American Thyroid Association guidelines. The patients came from an endocrinology department in Xi'an, China. Each patient gave 8.5 to 9.5 milliliters of peripheral blood, collected in an EDTA anticoagulant tube. PBMCs were isolated by Ficoll Paque Plus density gradient separation without further T cell sorting. An Agilent 2100 Bioanalyzer and agarose gel were used to check RNA quality, and a NanoDrop 2000 was used to measure RNA concentration.

The input for sequencing was peripheral blood mononuclear cells (PBMCs), taken when the disease was refractory, from a patient treated with antithyroid drugs. The clonotype was recovered from a female donor with Graves disease. This chain joins TRBV20-1 to TRBJ2-6, and TRBD1 may be the D gene, going by 6 matching bases. The CDR3 here reads CSASVQGGSGANVLTF. The DNA sequence is given as TGCAGTGCTAGCGTCCAAGGGGGCTCTGGGGCCAACGTCCTGACTTTC.